This T cell receptor beta chain was captured by sequencing in a study of blood T cell repertoires in COVID-19. Across the whole study: Samples taken during acute and convalescent COVID-19 were collected in the United States, Italy and Spain. PBMCs, B-cell-depleted T cells, or T cells were the source of the cDNA or gDNA that made up the material.

Original data processing: From reference gene primer amplification, estimates of nucleated cell counts were derived. The protocol was immunoSEQ multiplex PCR, while the TCRdb copy is restricted to in-frame clones and leaves out a portion. The DNA was the basis for D and trimming; V, J and clone size are from that table. The table lists 280,000 or so clones, 85% of them singletons, with roughly 2.7% in the top ten. This CDR3 comprises 12 residues. Trimming stripped 5 bases from V and 5 bases from J, with 6 bases between. From germline, CDR1 is MNHEY and CDR2 SMNVEV (reference sequence). Sequences were obtained from PBMCs or T cells enriched from blood (not recorded which). This TCR came from a woman between 50 and 59 years old who had recovered from COVID-19. This chain uses TRBV27 with TRBJ2-2; no definite D call. The CDR3 DNA reads as TGTGCCAGCAGTCTCCCGACCGGGGAGCTGTTTTTT. Translated, it gives CASSLPTGELFF.